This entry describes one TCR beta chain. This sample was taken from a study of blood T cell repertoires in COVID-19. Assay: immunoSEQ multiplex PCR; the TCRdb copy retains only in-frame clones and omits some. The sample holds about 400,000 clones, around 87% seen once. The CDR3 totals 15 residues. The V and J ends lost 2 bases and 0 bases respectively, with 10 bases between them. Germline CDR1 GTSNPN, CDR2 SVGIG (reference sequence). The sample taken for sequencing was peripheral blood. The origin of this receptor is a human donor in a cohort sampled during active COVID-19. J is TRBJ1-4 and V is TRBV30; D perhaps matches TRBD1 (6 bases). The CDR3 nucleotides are TGTGCCTGGAGTCACCGGGACACAACTAATGAAAAACTGTTTTTT. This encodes CAWSHRDTTNEKLFF. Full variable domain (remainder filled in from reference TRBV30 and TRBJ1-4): SQTIHQWPATLVQPVGSPLSLECTVEGTSNPNLYWYRQAAGRGLQLLFYSVGIGQISSEVPQNLSASRPQDRQFILSSKKLLLSDSGFYLCAWSHRDTTNEKLFFGSGTQLSVL.